This TCR beta chain emerged from a study of T-cell reconstitution after alpha-beta-depleted transplantation in children. The CDR3 length is 17 residues. V lost 5 bases and J 1 base, leaving 19 bases between the germline ends. The germline V gene encodes CDR1 PRHDT and CDR2 FYEKMQ (reference sequence). TCRbeta library construction was performed incorporating unique molecular identifiers. TCRdb itself ran the PCR reads through MiXCR, one entry per CDR3 protein. Here the sample spans around 380,000 distinct CDR3 sequences, approximately 11% being singletons. The sample here was PBMCs from the stem cell graft donor, taken from the stem cell graft. The receptor was isolated from a human donor who donated a stem cell graft to a child with acute myeloid leukemia. The V gene is TRBV13, the J gene TRBJ2-3; D may be TRBD1 (6 bases). As DNA, the CDR3 is TGTGCCAGCAGCAAAGGACAGACCGGATGGGGCACAGATACGCAGTATTTT. Its protein is CASSKGQTGWGTDTQYF.